The 19 T cell receptor beta chains given below trace back to one sample, sequenced in a study of regulatory T cells in long-lasting Graves disease. Time point reported: newly diagnosed GD, antithyroid drugs for less than 3 months. PBMC RNA served as the TCR library source. To make TCR beta libraries, researchers used iRepertoire HTBI primers and Arm-PCR of CDR3 regions. In TCRdb, the multiplex PCR reads were re-called with MiXCR into one record per CDR3 protein. The sample yields 600,000 to 650,000 distinct CDR3 sequences, roughly 16% seen once. This sample was shared with a second study, whose subject was T cells in Graves' hyperthyroidism and ophthalmopathy.

Sequencing used peripheral blood mononuclear cells (PBMCs), obtained at new diagnosis, from a patient treated with antithyroid drugs. The origin of the receptors is a woman aged 25 to 45 with Graves disease.

This clonotype was detected many times. The V gene is TRBV7-2, the J gene TRBJ2-7; D is ambiguous. V dropped 5 bases and J dropped 3 bases, with 14 bases sitting between them. The CDR3 covers 14 residues. Per the germline V gene, CDR1 is SGHTA and CDR2 is FQGNSA. The CDR3 protein is CASSVRPGFYEQYF. CDR3 nucleotides: TGTGCCAGCAGCGTACGTCCCGGATTCTACGAGCAGTACTTC.

This clonotype was counted many times. The chain is built from TRBV12-5 and TRBJ2-1; 9 bases map to TRBD1. Per the germline V gene, CDR1 is LGHNT and CDR2 is FRNRAP. Trimming at V came to 9 bases and at J to 1 base, leaving 19 bases not matched to a gene. The CDR3 runs to 19 residues. The CDR3 DNA sequence: TGTGCTAGCAATCTCCACAGGGGGCTCTATGGGGTATCCTACAATGAGCAGTTCTTC. This sequence encodes CASNLHRGLYGVSYNEQFF.

The sample holds a few counts of this clonotype. The chain links TRBV28 to TRBJ1-2, with unresolved D. The V and J ends lost 1 base and 4 bases respectively, with 7 bases between them. The CDR3 loop spans 13 amino acids. Germline lookup yields CDR1 MDHEN and CDR2 SYDVKM. CDR3 DNA sequence: TGTGCCAGCAGTTTATATCCAGCCTATGGCTACACCTTC. Its translation is CASSLYPAYGYTF.

This clonotype was counted only a few times. The chain combines TRBV28 with TRBJ2-1; 7 bases fit TRBD2. J gave up 8 bases and V 5 bases, and 21 bases lay outside the gene matches. CDR3 length: 18 amino acids. CDR1 and CDR2 (germline): MDHEN, SYDVKM. CDR3 nucleotides: TGTGCCAGCAGTAACCTGGGGATAGGGCGGGAGAGGAACGATGAGCAGTTCTTC. This encodes CASSNLGIGRERNDEQFF.

This clonotype was seen many times. The J gene is TRBJ2-7, the V gene TRBV27; D assignment may be TRBD1 or TRBD2 (6 bases each). CDR1 MNHEY and CDR2 SMNVEV come from the germline V gene (reference sequence). V gave up 7 bases and J gave up 3 bases, with 13 bases separating them. The CDR3 totals 13 residues. CDR3 sequence: CASKKGGIYEQYF. In DNA form, the CDR3 reads TGTGCCAGCAAAAAGGGGGGAATCTACGAGCAGTACTTC.

This clonotype was recorded at least ten times. This chain joins TRBV12-3 or TRBV12-4 and TRBJ2-1; TRBD1 aligns across 7 bases. The CDR3 runs 14 residues. Trimming cost V 6 bases and J 8 bases; bases outside gene matches: 10. The CDR3 here is CASSNKDRHDEQFF. Here the CDR3 DNA reads TGTGCCAGCAGCAACAAGGACAGGCACGATGAGCAGTTCTTC.

This clonotype appeared many times. The V gene is TRBV28, the J gene TRBJ2-7; D unclear. The CDR3 runs to 12 residues. CDR1 MDHEN and CDR2 SYDVKM come from the germline V gene. V was trimmed by 4 bases and J by 5 bases, leaving 9 bases between them. The CDR3 nucleotides are TGTGCCAGCAGTTCTACCAGTGACGAGCAGTACTTC. This encodes CASSSTSDEQYF.

J is TRBJ1-3 and V is TRBV20-1; 7 nucleotides match TRBD1. Germline V gives CDR1 DFQATT, CDR2 SNEGSKA (reference sequence). V shed 6 bases and J 4 bases; nucleotides not matched to a gene: 6. The CDR3 runs 13 residues. The CDR3 DNA sequence: TGCAGTGCCGGAGGGGGCCTAGGAAACACCATATATTTT. Translated: CSAGGGLGNTIYF.

This clonotype has at least ten counts. V and J are TRBV27 and TRBJ1-2; D may be TRBD1 (6 bases). The CDR3 spans 14 residues. Germline CDR1 reads MNHEY; CDR2 reads SMNVEV (reference sequence). V was trimmed by 10 bases and J by 0 bases, leaving 15 bases between them. The CDR3: CATGGGGANYGYTF. CDR3 sequence (DNA): TGTGCCACTGGGGGCGGAGGAGCTAACTATGGCTACACCTTC.

Ten or more counts support this clonotype. The rearrangement uses TRBV27 and TRBJ1-4; TRBD1 might be the D (6 bases). The V and J ends lost 3 bases and 8 bases respectively, with 16 bases between them. CDR3 size: 15 residues. CDR1 MNHEY and CDR2 SMNVEV come from the germline V gene (reference sequence). DNA for the CDR3: TGTGCCAGCAGTTTCTCCCCAGGGGCCGGGGAAAAACTGTTTTTT. It is translated as CASSFSPGAGEKLFF.

Note on this clonotype: A much larger clone sits a single nucleotide away, making a read error possible. The chain couples TRBV12-3 or TRBV12-4 to TRBJ2-6, with a tentative D call TRBD1 (5 bases). The CDR3 extends over 14 amino acids. The CDR3 spells CASTAFSGANVPTF. The CDR3 nucleotides are TGTGCCAGCACCGCTTTCTCTGGGGCCAACGTCCCGACTTTC.

This clonotype was seen repeatedly, ten times or more. The chain combines TRBV12-3 or TRBV12-4 with TRBJ1-2, with a possible D match to TRBD1 (6 bases). With 6 bases removed from V and 8 bases from J, the gap between germline ends came to 13 bases. CDR3 length equals 12 residues. This CDR3 is CASSSLTGGYTF. CDR3 coding DNA: TGTGCCAGCAGCTCCCTGACAGGCGGCTACACCTTC.

The J gene is TRBJ1-5, the V gene TRBV3-1; D not resolved. The V and J ends lost 3 bases and 2 bases respectively, with 14 bases between them. CDR3 size: 16 residues. Germline CDR1 reads LGHDT; CDR2 reads YNNKEL (reference sequence). The CDR3 bases are TGTGCCAGCAGCCACTCCAAATGGCAGGGCAATCAGCCCCAGCATTTT. It codes for CASSHSKWQGNQPQHF.

This clonotype was seen ten or more times. This chain uses TRBV24-1 with TRBJ1-5; 11 bases match TRBD1. There are 16 residues in the CDR3. Trimming took 5 bases from V and 2 from J; bases not matched to a gene: 4. Germline-derived CDR1 and CDR2 are KGHDR and SFDVKD. This CDR3 is CATSVGQGAGNQPQHF. The CDR3 region has the DNA TGTGCCACCAGTGTCGGACAGGGGGCTGGCAATCAGCCCCAGCATTTT.

Only a few counts were recorded for this clonotype. DNA of the CDR3: TGTGCCAGCAGGGAGGGGGTAGAGTCCTACGAGCAGTACTTC. Its translation is CASREGVESYEQYF. The chain is built from TRBV7-9 and TRBJ2-7, with D tentatively TRBD1 or TRBD2 (6 bases each). V was shortened by 6 bases and J by 1 base, with 13 bases between the two germline ends. This CDR3 is built from 14 residues. Germline V gene lookup returns CDR1 SEHNR and CDR2 FQNEAQ (reference sequence).

This clonotype was seen more than once but under ten times. The chain links TRBV19 to TRBJ2-5; D tentatively fits TRBD1 or TRBD2 (5 bases each). The CDR3 consists of 16 residues. Deletions cut 9 bases from V and 2 bases from J, with 22 bases between. Germline V gene lookup returns CDR1 LNHDA and CDR2 SQIVND (reference sequence). Here the CDR3 DNA reads TGTGCCAGAATCATCCCTAGTGGGGGAGTGCAAGAGACCCAGTACTTC. As protein: CARIIPSGGVQETQYF.

This clonotype was seen ten or more times. This chain's CDR3 is CASSVGISGRDHYEQYF. The CDR3 nucleotides are TGTGCCAGCAGCGTAGGTATCAGCGGGAGGGATCACTACGAGCAGTACTTC. The rearrangement joins TRBV9 to TRBJ2-7; 10 bases match TRBD2. The V gene end was trimmed by 0 bases and the J gene end by 3 bases; junction bases not matched to a gene: 9. The CDR3 length is 17 residues. Looked up from germline, CDR1 is SGDLS and CDR2 is YYNGEE. Full variable domain (missing parts from reference TRBV9 and TRBJ2-7): DSGVTQTPKHLITATGQRVTLRCSPRSGDLSVYWYQQSLDQGLQFLIQYYNGEERAKGNILERFSAQQFPDLHSELNLSSLELGDSALYFCASSVGISGRDHYEQYFGPGTRLTVT.

This clonotype was observed at least ten times. The rearrangement joins TRBV15 to TRBJ1-1; unclear D gene. In germline, CDR1 is LNHNV, CDR2 YYDKDF (reference sequence). V was cut by 0 bases and J by 5 bases, with 19 bases left in between. The CDR3 length is 17 residues. The CDR3 sequence is CATSRDLSGSGTTEAFF. In DNA, the CDR3 is TGTGCCACCAGCAGAGATTTGAGTGGCAGTGGTACGACTGAAGCTTTCTTT.

To note about this clonotype: Since a much larger clone is just one base distant, this may be a read error. The genes are TRBV5-1 and TRBJ1-6; tentatively, D is TRBD1 (6 bases). The germline V gene has CDR1 SGHRS and CDR2 YFSETQ. The CDR3 is 15 amino acids. The chain's CDR3 is CASGLEGGVHSPLHF. The CDR3 region has the DNA TGCGCCAGCGGCTTGGAAGGGGGTGTTCATTCACCCCTCCACTTT.